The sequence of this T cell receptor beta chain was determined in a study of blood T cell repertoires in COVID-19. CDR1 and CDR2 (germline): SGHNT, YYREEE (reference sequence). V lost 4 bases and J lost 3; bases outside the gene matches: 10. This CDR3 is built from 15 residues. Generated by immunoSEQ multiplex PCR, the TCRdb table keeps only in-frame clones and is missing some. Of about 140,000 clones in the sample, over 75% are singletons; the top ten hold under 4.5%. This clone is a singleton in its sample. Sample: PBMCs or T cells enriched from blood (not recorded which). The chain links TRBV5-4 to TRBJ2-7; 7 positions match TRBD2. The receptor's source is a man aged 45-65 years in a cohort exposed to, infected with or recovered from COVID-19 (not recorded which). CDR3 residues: CASSQGLGGFYEQYF. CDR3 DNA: TGTGCCAGCAGCCAAGGACTAGGAGGGTTCTACGAGCAGTACTTC.